This entry concerns a single T cell receptor (beta chain). What it binds is not known. The record originates from a study of cytomegalovirus exposure and HLA in healthy donors. Overall study: Approximately 180 million T cells yielded about 120 million unique TCR beta sequences, as an earlier analysis found. HLA-typed donors were the source of approximately 86 million unique TCRs held in an early data release.

The PCR had 60 Vbeta and 13 Jbeta primers. Sequenced by immunoSEQ multiplex PCR; TCRdb stores in-frame clones only, minus some. The data hold under 150,000 clones, with around 80% observed a single time. The CDR3 sequence is 13 residues long. Germline V gives CDR1 WSHSY, CDR2 SAAADI. Trimming took 6 bases from V and 6 from J; bases not matched to a gene: 5. The study's findings and limits: When analyzed later, a missense DCLRE1C variant was found to be linked to TCR beta V- and J-gene trimming.

The chain joins TRBV10-2 to TRBJ2-3; 8 bases line up with TRBD1. Sequenced input: PBMCs. This TCR was recovered from a boy aged 2-9 years in good health and CMV-seronegative. CDR3 in amino acids: CASRDRATDTQYF. The CDR3 nucleotides read TGCGCCAGCAGGGACAGGGCTACGGATACGCAGTATTTT.